This T cell receptor (beta chain) was identified in a study of cytomegalovirus exposure and HLA in healthy donors. General study findings and limits: A few of the chains that were CMV-associated were confirmed in vitro to be specific for CMV antigens.

Here immunoSEQ multiplex PCR was the method, and the copy in TCRdb shows in-frame clones only, minus some. The top ten clones hold about 7.9% of a sample with fewer than 150,000 clones, around 88% of them seen once. To note about this clone: The antigen is not known.

From germline, CDR1 is SGHVS and CDR2 FNYEAQ. The trim removed 2 bases at V and 3 bases at J, leaving 13 bases unmatched. The CDR3 consists of 20 residues. The chain is built from TRBV7-6 and TRBJ2-2; 12 nucleotides align to TRBD2. The source material was PBMCs. The receptor was derived from a woman aged 18-29 years in good health and CMV-seropositive. The CDR3 region is CASSLSLAGGTERDTGELFF. In nucleotides, the CDR3 is TGTGCCAGCAGCTTATCACTAGCGGGGGGTACTGAGAGGGACACCGGGGAGCTGTTTTTT.